What follows are 12 T cell receptor beta chains derived from one specimen sequenced in a study of memory CD4+ T cells and cytomegalovirus serostatus. Single viable CD3+CD4+CD8-CD45RO+ cells were sorted as the memory CD4+ T cells. The table came from immunoSEQ multiplex PCR; TCRdb's copy has only in-frame clones and leaves some out. The sample holds 85,000 to 100,000 clones, over 70% seen once. The sequenced sample consisted of memory CD4+ T cells from blood. The source is an adult in good health and CMV-seropositive.

The chain recombines TRBV7-9 with TRBJ2-7; D is possibly TRBD1 (6 bases). Germline V CDR1 and CDR2: SEHNR, FQNEAQ (reference sequence). The CDR3 totals 15 residues. V lost 1 base and J 3 bases, leaving 13 bases between the germline ends. In DNA form, the CDR3 reads TGTGCCAGCAGCTTAGGGACAGAGATGATCTACGAGCAGTACTTC. Its protein product is CASSLGTEMIYEQYF. The whole variable domain, remainder taken from reference TRBV7-9 and TRBJ2-7, is DTGVSQNPRHKITKRGQNVTFRCDPISEHNRLYWYRQTLGQGPEFLTYFQNEAQLEKSRLLSDRFSAERPKGSFSTLEIQRTEQGDSAMYLCASSLGTEMIYEQYFGPGTRLTVT.

This chain joins TRBV6-5 and TRBJ2-1, with D possibly TRBD2 on 6 matching bases. CDR1 MNHEY and CDR2 SVGAGI come from the germline V gene. The CDR3 length is 13 residues. Trimming took 2 bases from V and 15 from J, leaving 17 bases between them. This CDR3 reads CASSYLPGGHTFF. For the CDR3, the DNA is TGTGCCAGCAGTTACCTCCCCGGGGGTCACACGTTCTTC.

The rearrangement uses TRBV7-8 and TRBJ2-5, with D possibly being TRBD1 (6 bases). The CDR3 spans 13 residues. CDR1 and CDR2 from the germline V gene are SGHVS and FQNEAQ. The ends were cut back, 6 bases at V and 14 bases at J, with 22 bases in the middle. The CDR3 sequence: CASRSYRAPHSYF. As DNA, the CDR3 is TGTGCCAGCAGGAGCTACAGGGCCCCTCATTCTTACTTC.

The chain couples TRBV14 to TRBJ2-7; D is perhaps TRBD2 (6 bases). Looked up from germline, CDR1 is SGHDN and CDR2 is FVKESK. Trimming shortened V by 4 bases and J by 2 bases, and 12 bases separated the two germline ends. CDR3 length equals 14 residues. CDR3 nucleotides: TGTGCCAGCAGCCTACTCGGAGGGACCTACGAGCAGTACTTC. Protein product: CASSLLGGTYEQYF.

CDR3 sequence (DNA): TGTGCCAGCAGTGATTCAGGGGGCCTTTACGGGGAGCTGTTTTTT. Protein product: CASSDSGGLYGELFF. The gene calls are TRBV27 and TRBJ2-2; 8 bases match TRBD1. Germline CDR1 and CDR2: MNHEY and SMNVEV (reference sequence). After removal of 5 bases from V and 7 bases from J, the junction contained 9 bases not matched to a gene. CDR3 length equals 15 residues.

This clone appeared a few times. The chain combines TRBV19 with TRBJ2-1; the D gene is possibly TRBD2 (5 bases). The V and J ends lost 6 bases and 0 bases respectively, with 12 bases between them. The CDR3 spans 15 residues. CDR1 and CDR2 from the germline V gene are LNHDA and SQIVND (reference sequence). The CDR3 DNA reads as TGTGCCAGTAGGGCCCTAGCTCACTCCTACAATGAGCAGTTCTTC. Translated: CASRALAHSYNEQFF.

This sequence joins TRBV19 and TRBJ2-5; 16 nucleotides align to TRBD2. After removal of 5 bases from V and 5 bases from J, the junction contained 14 bases not matched to a gene. Germline CDR1 LNHDA, CDR2 SQIVND (reference sequence). CDR3 length equals 19 residues. The CDR3 loop reads CASSPQGLAGGPGRETQYF. The CDR3 nucleotides are TGTGCCAGTAGTCCTCAGGGACTAGCGGGAGGGCCCGGTAGGGAGACCCAGTACTTC.

This clone was observed a handful of times. The CDR3 loop reads CASSLTGFDTEAFF. In DNA, the CDR3 is TGTGCCAGCAGTTTGACAGGGTTCGACACTGAAGCTTTCTTT. The chain links TRBV6-5 to TRBJ1-1; 7 nucleotides match TRBD1. Germline-derived CDR1 and CDR2 are MNHEY and SVGAGI. With V trimmed by 4 bases and J by 3 bases, 5 bases remained unmatched. This CDR3 contains 14 residues.

V usage is TRBV11-1 and J usage is TRBJ2-1, with TRBD1 matching 9 bases. Germline CDR1 and CDR2: SGHAT and FQDESV (reference sequence). V shed 1 base and J 6 bases; nucleotides not matched to a gene: 4. The CDR3 is made up of 15 amino acids. CDR3 in DNA: TGTGCCAGCAGCTTAGGGGACAGGGCATCCAATGAGCAGTTCTTC. Translated: CASSLGDRASNEQFF.

This sequence joins TRBV5-6 and TRBJ2-5; possibly TRBD2 for D (5 bases). CDR3 length: 16 residues. Germline CDR1 reads SGHDT; CDR2 reads YYEEEE. Trimming took off 4 bases at V and 6 bases at J, with 22 bases between the two ends. CDR3 residues: CASSPPPGLRVKTQYF. In DNA, the CDR3 is TGTGCCAGCAGCCCCCCGCCTGGACTGCGTGTCAAGACCCAGTACTTC.

The chain combines TRBV7-8 with TRBJ2-5; D possibly matches TRBD1 or TRBD2 (5 bases each). V gave up 3 bases and J gave up 0 bases, with 11 bases separating them. Germline CDR1 reads SGHVS; CDR2 reads FQNEAQ. The CDR3 runs 15 residues. CDR3 in amino acids: CASSLAGTNQETQYF. CDR3 DNA: TGTGCCAGCAGCTTGGCCGGGACGAACCAAGAGACCCAGTACTTC.

The chain combines TRBV29-1 with TRBJ2-5; D may be TRBD1 (7 bases). The CDR3 length is 12 residues. Looked up from germline, CDR1 is SQVTM and CDR2 is ANQGSEA. With 7 bases removed from V and 4 bases from J, the gap between germline ends came to 13 bases. CDR3 protein: CSATGEAETQYF. CDR3 bases: TGCAGCGCTACAGGGGAGGCAGAGACCCAGTACTTC.